The 5 T cell receptor beta chains below were found in one sample sequenced in a study of blood T cell repertoires in COVID-19. Some clones are missing from TCRdb's copy, which holds only in-frame ones; the method was immunoSEQ multiplex PCR. This sample has 55,000 to 70,000 clones, with approximately 78% found just once. Sequences were obtained from peripheral blood. All receptors derive from a woman aged 80 or over with acute or convalescent COVID-19.

The rearrangement uses TRBV5-1 and TRBJ1-2; tentatively, D is TRBD1 (6 bases). Deletions cut 0 bases from V and 7 bases from J, with 13 bases between. The CDR3 spans 14 residues. Germline V gene data show CDR1 as SGHRS and CDR2 as YFSETQ. The CDR3, as DNA: TGCGCCAGCAGCTTGGGGGGAGACAGGTCTGGCTACACCTTC. Protein sequence: CASSLGGDRSGYTF.

This clone showed up just once. V usage is TRBV7-2 and J usage is TRBJ2-2, with unresolved D. The germline V gene has CDR1 SGHTA and CDR2 FQGNSA. Trimming cost V 1 base and J 0 bases, with 12 bases left between them. The CDR3 sequence is 17 residues long. The CDR3 nucleotides read TGTGCCAGCAGCTTAGGCCCTTTGCAGGCGAACACCGGGGAGCTGTTTTTT. This gives the protein CASSLGPLQANTGELFF.

The chain links TRBV6-5 to TRBJ2-3; D not resolved. The germline V gene encodes CDR1 MNHEY and CDR2 SVGAGI. Trimming shortened V by 3 bases and J by 2 bases, and 6 bases separated the two germline ends. CDR3 length equals 13 residues. The CDR3 sequence is CASSYQFTDTQYF. The CDR3 DNA is TGTGCCAGCAGTTATCAGTTCACAGATACGCAGTATTTT.

The J gene is TRBJ1-4, the V gene TRBV7-2; TRBD1 matches at 7 bases. CDR3 size: 15 residues. Germline V gene data show CDR1 as SGHTA and CDR2 as FQGNSA. Trimming removed 2 bases from V and 5 bases from J; junction bases left unmatched: 5. CDR3 amino acids: CASSLRSQGNEKLFF. DNA of the CDR3: TGTGCCAGCAGCTTAAGGTCACAGGGGAATGAAAAACTGTTTTTT.

The sample holds a few counts of this clone. The chain links TRBV29-1 to TRBJ2-1; 12 nucleotides match TRBD1. The CDR3 is 17 amino acids. The V and J ends lost 3 bases and 5 bases, in that order; junction bases with no gene match: 11. Germline V gene sequence: CDR1 SQVTM, CDR2 ANQGSEA. This CDR3 reads CSVEGTGGVWDHNEQFF. In DNA form, the CDR3 reads TGCAGCGTTGAGGGGACAGGGGGCGTTTGGGACCACAATGAGCAGTTCTTC.